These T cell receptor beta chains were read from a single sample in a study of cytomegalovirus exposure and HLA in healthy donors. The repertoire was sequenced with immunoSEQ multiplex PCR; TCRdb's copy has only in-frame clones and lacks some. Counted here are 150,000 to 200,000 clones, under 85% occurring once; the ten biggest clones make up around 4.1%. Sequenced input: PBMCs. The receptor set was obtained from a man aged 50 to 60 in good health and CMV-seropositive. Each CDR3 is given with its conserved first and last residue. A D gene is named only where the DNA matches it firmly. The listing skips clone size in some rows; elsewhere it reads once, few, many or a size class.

CDR3aa: CASSPGQAGARGEQFF
CDR3nt: TGCGCCAGCAGCCCAGGACAGGCTGGTGCTAGAGGGGAGCAGTTCTTC
abundance: -
v_gene: TRBV5-1
len: 16
j_gene: TRBJ2-1
d_gene: TRBD1

CDR3aa: CSGGQGTEAFF
CDR3nt: TGCAGCGGTGGCCAGGGTACTGAAGCTTTCTTT
abundance: -
v_gene: TRBV29-1
len: 11
j_gene: TRBJ1-1
d_gene: -

CDR3aa: CSVSVPSGLTDTQYF
CDR3nt: TGCAGCGTTAGTGTGCCTAGCGGGTTGACAGATACGCAGTATTTT
abundance: once
v_gene: TRBV29-1
len: 15
j_gene: TRBJ2-3
d_gene: TRBD2

CDR3aa: CASSEWRGNQPQHF
CDR3nt: TGCGCCAGCAGTGAGTGGAGGGGCAATCAGCCCCAGCATTTT
abundance: -
v_gene: TRBV10-2
len: 14
j_gene: TRBJ1-5
d_gene: -

CDR3aa: CATGSGTTYEQYF
CDR3nt: TGTGCCACCGGGAGCGGGACAACCTACGAGCAGTACTTC
abundance: -
v_gene: TRBV19
len: 13
j_gene: TRBJ2-7
d_gene: -

CDR3aa: CASSGGLAGANEQFF
CDR3nt: TGTGCCAGTAGTGGGGGACTAGCGGGAGCCAATGAGCAGTTCTTC
abundance: few
v_gene: TRBV19
len: 15
j_gene: TRBJ2-1
d_gene: TRBD2

CDR3aa: CASSPPTRTDTQYF
CDR3nt: TGTGCCAGCAGTCCTCCGACTAGAACAGATACGCAGTATTTT
abundance: -
v_gene: TRBV7-9
len: 14
j_gene: TRBJ2-3
d_gene: -

CDR3aa: CASSQEISGGPPTDTQYF
CDR3nt: TGCGCCAGCAGCCAAGAGATTAGCGGGGGACCCCCCACAGATACGCAGTATTTT
abundance: -
v_gene: TRBV4-3
len: 18
j_gene: TRBJ2-3
d_gene: TRBD2

CDR3aa: CASSLSQGRGKQFF
CDR3nt: TGTGCCAGCAGTTTATCACAGGGCCGAGGGAAGCAGTTCTTC
abundance: -
v_gene: TRBV28
len: 14
j_gene: TRBJ2-1
d_gene: -

CDR3aa: CASSATSGALETQYF
CDR3nt: TGTGCCAGCAGCGCGACTAGCGGAGCCTTAGAGACCCAGTACTTC
abundance: -
v_gene: TRBV11-2
len: 15
j_gene: TRBJ2-5
d_gene: TRBD2

CDR3aa: CASSLTDRGTYEQYF
CDR3nt: TGTGCCAGCAGTTTAACAGACAGGGGGACCTACGAGCAGTACTTC
abundance: -
v_gene: TRBV28
len: 15
j_gene: TRBJ2-7
d_gene: TRBD1

CDR3aa: CASSGRTSGSTDTQYF
CDR3nt: TGCGCCAGCAGCGGGCGGACTAGCGGTAGCACAGATACGCAGTATTTT
abundance: -
v_gene: TRBV5-1
len: 16
j_gene: TRBJ2-3
d_gene: TRBD2

CDR3aa: CASSRTSGSETQYF
CDR3nt: TGTGCCAGCAGTCGGACTAGCGGGAGTGAGACCCAGTACTTC
abundance: -
v_gene: TRBV6-4
len: 14
j_gene: TRBJ2-5
d_gene: TRBD2

CDR3aa: CASRREGWSDTQYF
CDR3nt: TGTGCCAGCAGGAGAGAGGGTTGGTCAGATACGCAGTATTTT
abundance: -
v_gene: TRBV28
len: 14
j_gene: TRBJ2-3
d_gene: -

CDR3aa: CASSSGHNQPQHF
CDR3nt: TGTGCCAGCAGTTCCGGACACAATCAGCCCCAGCATTTT
abundance: -
v_gene: TRBV2
len: 13
j_gene: TRBJ1-5
d_gene: -

CDR3aa: CASSPVVGGTGYGYTF
CDR3nt: TGTGCCAGCAGCCCAGTAGTTGGGGGGACGGGGTATGGCTACACCTTC
abundance: -
v_gene: TRBV7-2
len: 16
j_gene: TRBJ1-2
d_gene: -

CDR3aa: CASSWDRGMETQYF
CDR3nt: TGTGCCAGCAGCTGGGATAGGGGGATGGAGACCCAGTACTTC
abundance: -
v_gene: TRBV7-9
len: 14
j_gene: TRBJ2-5
d_gene: -

CDR3aa: CASSPGVAGGSETQYF
CDR3nt: TGCGCCAGCAGCCCGGGGGTAGCGGGAGGTAGCGAGACCCAGTACTTC
abundance: -
v_gene: TRBV5-1
len: 16
j_gene: TRBJ2-5
d_gene: TRBD2

CDR3aa: CASSQGAGLDEQYF
CDR3nt: TGCGCCAGCAGCCAAGGTGCAGGGTTAGACGAGCAGTACTTC
abundance: once
v_gene: TRBV4-1
len: 14
j_gene: TRBJ2-7
d_gene: -

CDR3aa: CASQTGDYGYTF
CDR3nt: TGTGCCAGCCAAACAGGGGACTATGGCTACACCTTC
abundance: -
v_gene: TRBV7-9
len: 12
j_gene: TRBJ1-2
d_gene: TRBD1

CDR3aa: CASSKPQRGYNEQFF
CDR3nt: TGTGCCAGCAGCAAACCGCAGCGGGGATACAATGAGCAGTTCTTC
abundance: -
v_gene: TRBV11-2
len: 15
j_gene: TRBJ2-1
d_gene: TRBD2

CDR3aa: CASSPPGLAGGGEQFF
CDR3nt: TGTGCCAGCAGTCCCCCGGGACTAGCGGGAGGTGGCGAGCAGTTCTTC
abundance: once
v_gene: TRBV7-3
len: 16
j_gene: TRBJ2-1
d_gene: TRBD2

CDR3aa: CASSYSGLAVYEQYF
CDR3nt: TGTGCCAGCAGTTACTCGGGACTAGCGGTTTACGAGCAGTACTTC
abundance: -
v_gene: TRBV6-5
len: 15
j_gene: TRBJ2-7
d_gene: TRBD2

CDR3aa: CASSLGANTEAFF
CDR3nt: TGTGCCAGCAGTTTAGGGGCAAACACTGAAGCTTTCTTT
abundance: few
v_gene: TRBV27
len: 13
j_gene: TRBJ1-1
d_gene: -